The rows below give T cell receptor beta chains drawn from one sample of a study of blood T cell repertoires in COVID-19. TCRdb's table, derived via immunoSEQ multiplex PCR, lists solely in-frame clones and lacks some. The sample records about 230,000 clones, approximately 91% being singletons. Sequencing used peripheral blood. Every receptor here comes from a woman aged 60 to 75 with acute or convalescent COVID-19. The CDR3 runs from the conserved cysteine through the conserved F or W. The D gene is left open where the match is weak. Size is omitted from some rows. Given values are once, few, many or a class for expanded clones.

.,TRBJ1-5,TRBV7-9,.,CASSISIGESQPQHF,TGTGCCAGCAGCATTAGCATAGGGGAAAGTCAGCCCCAGCATTTT
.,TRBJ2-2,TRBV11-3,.,CASSFGTNTGELFF,TGTGCCAGCAGCTTCGGGACTAACACCGGGGAGCTGTTTTTT
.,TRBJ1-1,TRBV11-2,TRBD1,CASSLARTGAFF,TGTGCCAGCAGCTTAGCCAGGACAGGGGCTTTCTTT
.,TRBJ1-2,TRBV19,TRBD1,CASRDRASSNYGYTF,TGTGCCAGTAGGGACAGGGCCTCCTCTAACTATGGCTACACCTTC
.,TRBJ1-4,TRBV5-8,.,CASNLVRGENEKLFF,TGTGCCAGCAACTTGGTACGGGGAGAGAATGAAAAACTGTTTTTT
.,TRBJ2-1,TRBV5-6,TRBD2,CASSLAARAGGNNEQFF,TGTGCCAGCAGCTTGGCCGCCCGGGCGGGGGGAAACAATGAGCAGTTCTTC
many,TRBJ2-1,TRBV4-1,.,CASSQAGFEQFF,TGCGCCAGCAGCCAAGCGGGATTTGAGCAGTTCTTC
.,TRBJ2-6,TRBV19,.,CASMGSSSGANVLTF,TGTGCCAGTATGGGCAGCAGCTCTGGGGCCAACGTCCTGACTTTC
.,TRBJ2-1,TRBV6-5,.,CASSSTIGEQFF,TGTGCCAGCAGCTCCACGATCGGTGAGCAGTTCTTC
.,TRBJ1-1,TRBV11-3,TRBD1,CASSQGDTEAFF,TGTGCCAGCAGTCAGGGGGACACTGAAGCTTTCTTT
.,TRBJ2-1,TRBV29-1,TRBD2,CSVKAGLAVYNEQFF,TGCAGCGTCAAAGCGGGACTAGCGGTCTACAATGAGCAGTTCTTC
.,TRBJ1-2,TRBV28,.,CASSLSQRYGYTF,TGTGCCAGCAGTTTATCCCAGAGGTATGGCTACACCTTC
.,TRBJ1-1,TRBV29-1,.,CSVVLGGNTEAFF,TGCAGCGTTGTATTGGGGGGAAACACTGAAGCTTTCTTT
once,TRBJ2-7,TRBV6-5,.,CASGRTPRGYEQYF,TGTGCCAGCGGACGGACGCCCAGGGGCTACGAGCAGTACTTC
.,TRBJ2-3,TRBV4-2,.,CASSQDMASETDTQYF,TGTGCCAGCAGCCAAGATATGGCTAGCGAAACAGATACGCAGTATTTT
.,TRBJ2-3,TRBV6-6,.,CASSRRGTSTDTQYF,TGTGCCAGCAGTCGCCGGGGTACTAGCACAGATACGCAGTATTTT
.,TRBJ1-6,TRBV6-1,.,CASSEGRQSYNSPLHF,TGTGCCAGCAGTGAGGGGCGGCAGTCCTATAATTCACCCCTCCACTTT
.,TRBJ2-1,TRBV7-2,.,CASSPRGSGSYNEQFF,TGTGCCAGCAGCCCCCGAGGTAGCGGCTCCTACAATGAGCAGTTCTTC
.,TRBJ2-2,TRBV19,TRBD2,CASRLAGGIGELFF,TGTGCCAGTCGACTAGCGGGAGGAATCGGGGAGCTGTTTTTT
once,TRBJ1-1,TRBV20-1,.,CSASVSPGAPRGGTEAFF,TGCAGTGCTAGTGTCTCCCCTGGGGCCCCAAGGGGCGGCACTGAAGCTTTCTTT
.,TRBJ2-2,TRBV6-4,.,CASSTTYKGELFF,TGTGCCAGCAGTACTACCTACAAAGGGGAGCTGTTTTTT
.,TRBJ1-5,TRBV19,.,CASSIQTSGPQHF,TGTGCCAGTAGTATACAAACGTCGGGGCCCCAGCATTTT